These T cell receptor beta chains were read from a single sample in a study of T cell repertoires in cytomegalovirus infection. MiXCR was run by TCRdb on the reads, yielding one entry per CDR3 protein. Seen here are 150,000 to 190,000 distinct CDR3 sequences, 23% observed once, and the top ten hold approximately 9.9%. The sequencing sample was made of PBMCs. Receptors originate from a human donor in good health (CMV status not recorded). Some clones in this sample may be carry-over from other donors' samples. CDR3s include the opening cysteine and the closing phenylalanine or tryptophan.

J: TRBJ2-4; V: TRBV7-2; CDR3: CASTPRFLGEGNIQYF
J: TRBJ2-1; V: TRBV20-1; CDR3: CSASGYSGLYNEQFF
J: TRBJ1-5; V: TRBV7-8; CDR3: CASSLLGQANQPQHF
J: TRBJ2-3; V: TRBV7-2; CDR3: CASSDRGAGLSTDTQYF
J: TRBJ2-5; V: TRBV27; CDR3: CASSLWGQQETQYF
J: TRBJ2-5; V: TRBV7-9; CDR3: CASSLRGSETQYF
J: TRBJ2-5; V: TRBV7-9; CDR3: CASSLGAGGTEETQYF
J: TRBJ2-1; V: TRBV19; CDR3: CASSSTRSNEQFF
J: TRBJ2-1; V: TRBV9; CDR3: CASSVGVRGSGDEQFF
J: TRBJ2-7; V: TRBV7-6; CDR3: CASSLSRTAPSYEQYF
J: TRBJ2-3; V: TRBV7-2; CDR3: CASSSGLVRDTQYF
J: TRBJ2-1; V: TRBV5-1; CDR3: CASSLNGLAGASNEQFF
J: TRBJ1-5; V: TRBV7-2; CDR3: CASSLEGFPGLRQPQHF
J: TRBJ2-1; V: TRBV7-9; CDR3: CASSLAAGLAGGPLYNEQFF
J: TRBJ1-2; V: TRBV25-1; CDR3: CASSGGQTYGYTF
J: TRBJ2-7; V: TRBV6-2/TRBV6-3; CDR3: CASSYSIVHEQYF
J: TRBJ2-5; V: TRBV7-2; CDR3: CASSKTRSQETQYF
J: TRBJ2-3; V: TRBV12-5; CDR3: CASGLDQGATDTQYF
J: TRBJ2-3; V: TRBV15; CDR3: CATSTLADTQYF
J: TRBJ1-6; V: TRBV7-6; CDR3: CASSYGDSPLHF
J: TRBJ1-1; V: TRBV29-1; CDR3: CSGQGMGTTEAFF
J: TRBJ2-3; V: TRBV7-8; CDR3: CASSPYRDRVRGDTQYF